These T cell receptor beta chains were read from a single sample in a study of shared clonotypes between healthy human individuals. Sequenced by immunoSEQ multiplex PCR; TCRdb stores in-frame clones only, minus some. The table has some 800,000 clones, 92% seen once. The sequenced sample was naive CD8+ T cells sorted from blood. The receptors shown here come from a man aged 25 to 40 in good health. Both conserved end residues are part of each CDR3. The D gene is left open where the match is weak. For some rows the clone size is stated as once, few or many, or as a class when expanded; others skip it.

clone_size,v_call,d_call,j_call,cdr3_aa,cdr3_nt
.,TRBV28,.,TRBJ1-5,CASSFIIRGIFNQPQHF,TGTGCCAGCAGTTTTATTATCAGGGGTATATTCAATCAGCCCCAGCATTTT
.,TRBV18,.,TRBJ2-7,CASSPPVQAYEQYF,TGTGCCAGCTCACCACCGGTTCAGGCCTACGAGCAGTACTTC
.,TRBV4-1,.,TRBJ2-7,CASSQVSRDEQYF,TGCGCCAGCAGCCAAGTCTCGCGAGACGAGCAGTACTTC
once,TRBV13,TRBD1,TRBJ1-1,CASSFRSGQGARFTEAFF,TGTGCCAGCAGCTTTCGTTCGGGACAGGGGGCGAGGTTCACTGAAGCTTTCTTT
.,TRBV5-5,.,TRBJ2-1,CASSRKPGPPEGKNEQFF,TGTGCCAGCAGCCGAAAACCGGGCCCCCCGGAGGGGAAAAATGAGCAGTTCTTC
.,TRBV28,.,TRBJ2-7,CASSPLETYYEQYF,TGTGCCAGCTCCCCGCTAGAAACCTACTACGAGCAGTACTTC
.,TRBV27,.,TRBJ1-5,CASSLSAGMNNQPQHF,TGTGCCAGCAGTTTATCCGCAGGGATGAACAATCAGCCCCAGCATTTT
.,TRBV10-1,TRBD1,TRBJ1-4,CASPGDRVEKLFF,TGCGCCAGCCCAGGGGACAGGGTTGAAAAACTGTTTTTT
once,TRBV28,.,TRBJ1-2,CASSLMPLFQNYGYTF,TGTGCCAGCAGTTTAATGCCTCTTTTCCAGAACTATGGCTACACCTTC
.,TRBV7-6,.,TRBJ2-1,CASSLRGSGSSYNEQFF,TGTGCCAGCAGCTTAAGGGGGAGCGGAAGCTCCTACAATGAGCAGTTCTTC
.,TRBV7-9,TRBD1,TRBJ2-1,CASSDPSLSRDRGLGEQFF,TGTGCCAGCAGCGACCCATCACTGAGCCGGGACAGGGGTCTAGGTGAGCAGTTCTTC
.,TRBV7-3,TRBD2,TRBJ2-3,CASRRSGLAGEIFTDTQYF,TGTGCCAGCAGACGATCGGGACTAGCGGGAGAGATCTTCACAGATACGCAGTATTTT
.,TRBV5-5,TRBD1,TRBJ1-2,CASSAGTDYGYTF,TGTGCCAGCAGTGCAGGGACAGACTATGGCTACACCTTC
.,TRBV6-5,.,TRBJ2-7,CASSDRSYEQYF,TGTGCCAGCAGTGACAGGTCCTACGAGCAGTACTTC
.,TRBV19,TRBD2,TRBJ2-2,CASSTPSGSYTGELFF,TGTGCCAGTAGTACACCTAGCGGGAGTTACACCGGGGAGCTGTTTTTT
.,TRBV27,TRBD1,TRBJ2-7,CASTSPFGQGNEQYF,TGTGCCAGCACCTCACCCTTCGGACAGGGCAACGAGCAGTACTTC
.,TRBV13,.,TRBJ2-2,CASSLGSGELFF,TGTGCCAGCAGCTTAGGCAGCGGGGAGCTGTTTTTT
once,TRBV7-8,TRBD2,TRBJ2-3,CASSFETSGGGSSTDTQYF,TGTGCCAGCAGCTTCGAGACTAGCGGGGGGGGCTCTAGCACAGATACGCAGTATTTT
.,TRBV28,.,TRBJ2-5,CASSLNGQETQYF,TGTGCCAGCAGTTTGAATGGCCAAGAGACCCAGTACTTC
.,TRBV7-6,TRBD2,TRBJ2-7,CASSLGPAGPLRDEQYF,TGTGCCAGCAGCTTAGGCCCAGCGGGACCCCTCCGGGACGAGCAGTACTTC
once,TRBV7-6,TRBD1,TRBJ1-2,CASSGTGGFYGYTF,TGTGCCAGCAGCGGGACAGGGGGCTTCTATGGCTACACCTTC
.,TRBV14,.,TRBJ2-3,CASRPTSTDTQYF,TGTGCCAGCAGACCAACTAGCACAGATACGCAGTATTTT
.,TRBV29-1,.,TRBJ2-2,CSATWGGTGELFF,TGCAGCGCTACTTGGGGTGGGACCGGGGAGCTGTTTTTT
.,TRBV9,TRBD2,TRBJ2-7,CASSVEAGGYEQYF,TGTGCCAGCAGCGTAGAGGCGGGGGGCTACGAGCAGTACTTC
.,TRBV27,.,TRBJ2-7,CASSSSRVEQYF,TGTGCCAGCAGTTCGTCCCGGGTCGAGCAGTACTTC
once,TRBV10-2,TRBD2,TRBJ2-1,CASSDGGGLWNEQFF,TGCGCCAGCAGTGATGGGGGAGGGTTGTGGAATGAGCAGTTCTTC
.,TRBV29-1,.,TRBJ2-3,CSVTDTTTDTQYF,TGCAGCGTTACGGACACCACCACAGATACGCAGTATTTT
.,TRBV15,TRBD2,TRBJ2-1,CATSTLELAGGNEQFF,TGTGCCACCAGCACCTTAGAACTAGCGGGAGGCAATGAGCAGTTCTTC
.,TRBV4-1,TRBD2,TRBJ2-5,CASSQGALAGYQETQYF,TGCGCCAGCAGCCAAGGGGCCCTAGCGGGGTACCAAGAGACCCAGTACTTC
.,TRBV10-1,.,TRBJ1-4,CASRATLAGNHNEKLFF,TGCGCCAGCAGAGCCACTTTAGCCGGGAACCATAATGAAAAACTGTTTTTT
.,TRBV7-3,TRBD2,TRBJ2-5,CASSLGPGLAGRETQYF,TGTGCCAGCAGCTTAGGACCGGGACTAGCGGGAAGGGAGACCCAGTACTTC
few,TRBV5-1,.,TRBJ2-7,CASSLDAAYEQYF,TGCGCCAGCAGCTTGGATGCGGCCTACGAGCAGTACTTC
.,TRBV5-4,.,TRBJ1-2,CASSFAGNYGYTF,TGTGCCAGCAGCTTCGCAGGAAACTATGGCTACACCTTC